This T cell receptor beta chain was captured in a study of post-analysis software for immune sequencing data. General study findings and limits: Comparison of patients with controls showed five TRBV segments more frequent in patients, TRBV5-6, TRBV5-1 and TRBV20-1 among them. Strong same-batch co-clustering of samples appeared with F measure clustering.

A note on this clonotype: Its cognate antigen is unknown.

Carried by the TCR beta cDNA libraries were unique molecular identifiers. Yield was roughly 0.5 million cDNA molecules from around 0.96 to 9.9 million T cells. TCRdb used MiXCR to reprocess the PCR reads, holding one entry per CDR3 protein. The data hold about 620,000 distinct CDR3 sequences, with roughly 46% observed a single time. Germline values: CDR1 MGHRA, CDR2 YSYEKL. V lost 1 base to trimming and J lost 1 base, with 8 bases between them. The CDR3 is 15 residues long. Material for sequencing was blood. The chain recombines TRBV4-1 with TRBJ1-5; D is uncertain. The sequence was collected from a girl aged 10-17 years with multiple sclerosis. CDR3 loop: CASSQAKDSNQPQHF. As DNA, the CDR3 is TGCGCCAGCAGCCAAGCGAAGGACAGCAATCAGCCCCAGCATTTT.